Sequencing of this TCR beta chain was carried out in a study of T cell responses to AZD1222 COVID-19 vaccine. Study details: It was second doses at about 4 or about 12 weeks that were pooled. Study-level findings and limits: There were mostly white British donors and more females than males, and clonal diversity was possibly underestimated. Spike-wide vaccine-associated CD4 TCRs dominated at 160-218 and 743-854.

Concerning this clone: Its specificity is unknown.

Repertoires were generated with immunoSEQ multiplex PCR, while TCRdb's copy carries only in-frame clones and drops some. Among under 200,000 clones listed, more than 80% were seen once. CDR1 is SNHLY, CDR2 FYNNEI, per germline. The CDR3 length is 14 residues. The ends were cut back, 7 bases at V and 1 base at J, with 13 bases in the middle. The clonotype was recovered from an adult in good health. This chain connects TRBV2 to TRBJ1-1; D uncertain. The specimen was peripheral blood, collected on day 0 of AZD1222 vaccination. DNA of the CDR3: TGTGCCAGCATCCCGGGAGGAGAGAACACTGAAGCTTTCTTT. Amino acid sequence: CASIPGGENTEAFF.